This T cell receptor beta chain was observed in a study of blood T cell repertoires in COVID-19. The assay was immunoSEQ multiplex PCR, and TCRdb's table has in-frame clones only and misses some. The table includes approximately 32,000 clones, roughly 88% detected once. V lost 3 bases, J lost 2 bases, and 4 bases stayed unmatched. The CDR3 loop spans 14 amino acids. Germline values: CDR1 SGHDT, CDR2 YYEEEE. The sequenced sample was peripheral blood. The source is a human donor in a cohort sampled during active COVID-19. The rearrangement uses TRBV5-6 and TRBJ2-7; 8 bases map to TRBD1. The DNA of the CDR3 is TGTGCCAGCAGCTACCCAGGGGGCGCCTACGAGCAGTACTTC. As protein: CASSYPGGAYEQYF.